This entry concerns a single T cell receptor (beta chain). What it binds is unknown. A much larger clone is a single base away; this may be a read error. With V trimmed by 9 bases and J by 9 bases, 10 bases remained unmatched. Germline CDR1 and CDR2: MDHEN and SYDVKM. The CDR3 extends over 12 amino acids. The use of a sample-barcoded 5' primer and a J-beta primer mix characterized a second PCR of roughly 7 to 11 cycles. Via MiXCR, TCRdb re-called the 5' RACE reads, giving one row per CDR3 protein. The table includes around 1.5 million distinct CDR3 sequences, approximately 38% detected once. The sample comes from a study of blood T cells in healthy people across ages. Study-wide results and limits: Naive T cell percentage strongly correlated with TCR beta diversity. Researchers said unsorted PBMCs prevented a conclusive naive versus antigen-experienced comparison. Per million T cells, TCR beta diversity dropped about linearly as age rose.

Sequencing used blood. V usage is TRBV28 and J usage is TRBJ2-5, with TRBD1 matching 7 bases. The receptor was isolated from a woman aged 18-29 years in good health. The CDR3 is CASGTQGKAQYF. CDR3 in DNA: TGTGCCAGTGGCACACAGGGGAAAGCCCAGTACTTC.